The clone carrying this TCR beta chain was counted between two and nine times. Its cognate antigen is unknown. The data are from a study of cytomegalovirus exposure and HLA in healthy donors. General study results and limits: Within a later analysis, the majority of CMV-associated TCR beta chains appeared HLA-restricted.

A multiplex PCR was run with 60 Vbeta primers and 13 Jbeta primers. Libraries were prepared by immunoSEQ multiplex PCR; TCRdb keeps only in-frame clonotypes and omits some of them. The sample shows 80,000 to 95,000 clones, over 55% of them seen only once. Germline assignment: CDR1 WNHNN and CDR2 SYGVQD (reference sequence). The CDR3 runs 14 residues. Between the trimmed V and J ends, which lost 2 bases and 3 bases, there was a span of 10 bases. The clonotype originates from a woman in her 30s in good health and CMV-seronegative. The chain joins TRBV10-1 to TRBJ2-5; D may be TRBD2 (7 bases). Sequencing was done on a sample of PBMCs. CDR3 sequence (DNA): TGCGCCAGCAGTGAGGCGGGGGCCGAAGAGACCCAGTACTTC. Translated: CASSEAGAEETQYF.